Presented here are 5 T cell receptor beta chains from one specimen sequenced in a study of blood T cell repertoires in COVID-19. This table comes from immunoSEQ multiplex PCR, and its TCRdb copy is limited to in-frame clones, with some not included. This table has some 700,000 clones, about nine tenths appearing once. Sequencing was done on a sample of peripheral blood. These receptors were taken from a woman younger than 35 with acute or convalescent COVID-19.

The chain is built from TRBV7-6 and TRBJ1-4, with D possibly being TRBD1 (6 bases). The length of the CDR3 is 14 residues. Trimming removed 5 bases from V and 13 bases from J, with 20 bases in between. Germline V lookup: CDR1 SGHVS, CDR2 FNYEAQ. The CDR3 DNA reads as TGTGCCAGCAGCCCAGAACAGGGCGAGGGGGTACTGTTTTTT. Residues: CASSPEQGEGVLFF.

The J gene is TRBJ2-7, the V gene TRBV27, with D possibly matching TRBD2 (6 bases). The CDR3 contains 16 residues. The germline V gene encodes CDR1 MNHEY and CDR2 SMNVEV (reference sequence). The V end lost 2 bases, the J end lost 0 bases, and 14 bases lay between the germline ends. CDR3 DNA: TGTGCCAGCAGTTTAGCGGGACTTTCCAGCTCCTACGAGCAGTACTTC. Protein: CASSLAGLSSSYEQYF.

The J gene is TRBJ1-2, the V gene TRBV6-1; 8 bases are a match to TRBD1. Germline trimming cut 2 bases from V and 7 bases from J; bases unmatched to any gene: 6. This CDR3 is 14 amino acids long. Germline CDR1 MNHNS, CDR2 SASEGT. CDR3 loop: CASSERDRGFGYTF. The CDR3 coding sequence is TGTGCCAGCAGTGAAAGAGACAGGGGATTTGGCTACACCTTC.

The CDR3 spells CASSPPGQMRETQYF. In DNA, the CDR3 is TGTGCCAGCAGCCCCCCGGGACAGATGAGGGAGACCCAGTACTTC. V and J are TRBV5-4 and TRBJ2-5; 7 bases align to TRBD1. Looked up from germline, CDR1 is SGHNT and CDR2 is YYREEE (reference sequence). The junction had 11 bases not matched to a gene; V was cut back by 4 bases and J by 5 bases. This CDR3 has 15 amino acids.

This clone was picked up a small number of times. The chain couples TRBV6-5 to TRBJ1-2, with TRBD1 identical over 9 bases. J lost 5 bases, V lost 6 bases, and 4 bases had no gene match. The CDR3 spans 13 residues. Germline lookup yields CDR1 MNHEY and CDR2 SVGAGI. CDR3 in amino acids: CASSADRGYGYTF. The CDR3 DNA follows: TGTGCCAGCAGCGCGGACAGGGGATATGGCTACACCTTC.